Sequencing of this T cell receptor (beta chain) was carried out in a study of CD8+ T cells in alopecia areata. Reverse transcribed after extraction, RNA yielded cDNA as the sequencing template. Sequencing used immunoSEQ multiplex PCR; TCRdb keeps in-frame clones, though not all of them. The data hold around 200,000 clones, with roughly three fifths observed a single time. The CDR3 spans 16 residues. Germline assignment: CDR1 SGHVS and CDR2 FQNEAQ. The J segment lost 8 bases and the V segment lost 0 bases, leaving 6 bases of the junction unmatched. The treatment is: oral pan-JAK inhibitor, 5-10 mg twice daily. Of note for this clone: What it binds is not known.

General study findings and limits: Expanded CD8+ clones among the top 100, and scalp clonality, were significantly decreased by tofacitinib. Patients shared TCRs less clearly than mice did, possibly for HLA-related reasons.

This receptor was taken from a human donor with alopecia areata. The chain links TRBV7-8 to TRBJ2-1, with 11 nucleotides matching TRBD2. This sample comprised CD8+ T cells sorted from blood, obtained at week 24, from a patient treated with tofacitinib. CDR3 sequence: CASSLALAGGLDEQFF. In nucleotides, the CDR3 is TGTGCCAGCAGCTTAGCCCTAGCGGGGGGCCTGGATGAGCAGTTCTTC.